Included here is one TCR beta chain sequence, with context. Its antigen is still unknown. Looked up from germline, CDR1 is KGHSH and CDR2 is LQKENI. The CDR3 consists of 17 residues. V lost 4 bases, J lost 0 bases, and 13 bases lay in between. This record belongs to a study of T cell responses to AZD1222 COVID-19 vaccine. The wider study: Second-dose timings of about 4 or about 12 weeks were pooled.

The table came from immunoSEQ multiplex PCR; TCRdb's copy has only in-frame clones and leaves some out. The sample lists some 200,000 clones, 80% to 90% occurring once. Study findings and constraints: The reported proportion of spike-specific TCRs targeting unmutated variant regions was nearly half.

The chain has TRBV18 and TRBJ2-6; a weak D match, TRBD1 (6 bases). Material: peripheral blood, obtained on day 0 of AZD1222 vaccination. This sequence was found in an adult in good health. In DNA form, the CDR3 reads TGTGCCAGCTCACTCACCGGACAGAGCTCTGGGGCCAACGTCCTGACTTTC. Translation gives CASSLTGQSSGANVLTF.